The 29 T cell receptor beta chains listed next were all sequenced from one sample in a study of PD-1 blockade in classical Hodgkin lymphoma. Time point reported: cycle 4 day 1 (C4D1), after more than five weeks of nivolumab. Every patient had relapsed following autologous stem cell transplantation, and cohorts differed in brentuximab vedotin exposure. The repertoire was sequenced with immunoSEQ multiplex PCR; TCRdb's copy has only in-frame clones and lacks some. This table has 20,000 to 25,000 clones, 60% to 80% appearing once. Sequenced here: peripheral blood mononuclear cells (PBMCs), sampled before the fourth cycle of nivolumab. These receptor sequences come from a human donor with classical Hodgkin lymphoma.

This clone was found once. The chain is built from TRBV5-1 and TRBJ2-5; TRBD1 agrees at 7 bases. CDR1 and CDR2 (germline): SGHRS, YFSETQ. V shed 3 bases and J 1 base; nucleotides not matched to a gene: 9. The CDR3 covers 16 residues. CDR3 in DNA: TGCGCCAGCAGCTCCACACGGGACAGCTTCCAAGAGACCCAGTACTTC. Translation gives CASSSTRDSFQETQYF.

In its sample, this clone was seen once. V and J are TRBV15 and TRBJ1-2; D unclear. This CDR3 contains 16 residues. V lost 0 bases, J lost 6 bases, and 17 bases lay in between. Germline values: CDR1 LNHNV, CDR2 YYDKDF (reference sequence). The CDR3 is CATSRDFTITLNGYTF. CDR3 nucleotides: TGTGCCACCAGCAGAGATTTCACTATCACTTTAAATGGCTACACCTTC.

This clone was observed a single time. The gene calls are TRBV1 and TRBJ2-5; TRBD2 is the table's D call, not checked against the DNA. TRBV1 is deemed a pseudogene. The CDR3 length is 16 residues. This chain's CDR3 is CTSSLYTLGTQREGYF. DNA of the CDR3: TGCACCAGCAGCCTATATACTCTCGGGACTCAGAGGGAGGGGTACTTC.

This clone was seen a few times. The chain combines TRBV5-1 with TRBJ2-3, with 10 positions matching TRBD2. Germline CDR1 reads SGHRS; CDR2 reads YFSETQ. The CDR3 covers 14 residues. The junction had 9 bases not matched to a gene; V was cut back by 8 bases and J by 6 bases. The CDR3 is CASGEREGRDTQYF. The CDR3, as DNA: TGCGCCAGTGGTGAGCGGGAGGGCCGGGATACGCAGTATTTT. Full variable domain (outside the CDR3, taken from reference TRBV5-1 and TRBJ2-3): KAGVTQTPRYLIKTRGQQVTLSCSPISGHRSVSWYQQTPGQGLQFLFEYFSETQRNKGNFPGRFSGRQFSNSRSEMNVSTLELGDSALYLCASGEREGRDTQYFGPGTRLTVL.

The gene calls are TRBV5-4 and TRBJ2-5; D not certain. V was shortened by 4 bases and J by 2 bases, with 3 bases between the two germline ends. The V gene's germline CDR1 is SGHNT and CDR2 YYREEE (reference sequence). The CDR3 runs 11 residues. This chain's CDR3 is CASSRQETQYF. For the CDR3, the DNA is TGTGCCAGCAGCCGGCAAGAGACCCAGTACTTC.

This clone was detected once. In the same sample, other DNA sequences code for this CDR3. The chain joins TRBV7-3 to TRBJ2-5, with D possibly being TRBD1 (6 bases). This CDR3 region has 14 residues. The ends were cut back, 5 bases at V and 1 base at J, with 11 bases in the middle. Germline V CDR1 and CDR2: SGHTA, FQGTGA. The CDR3 DNA reads as TGTGCCAGCAGCCCGACAGGTCTCCAAGAGACCCAGTACTTC. Translation gives CASSPTGLQETQYF.

The chain uses TRBV10-1 and TRBJ2-7; 7 bases line up with TRBD1. V lost 3 bases, J lost 4 bases, and 6 bases stayed unmatched. The CDR3 has 14 residues. Germline V gene data show CDR1 as WNHNN and CDR2 as SYGVQD (reference sequence). The CDR3 region is CASSDHRGSYEQYF. CDR3 sequence (DNA): TGCGCCAGCAGTGACCACAGGGGTTCATACGAGCAGTACTTC.

The chain has TRBV4-1 and TRBJ1-1, with 7 positions matching TRBD1. V dropped 4 bases and J dropped 0; count of bases not matched to a gene: 2. This CDR3 has 14 amino acids. Germline CDR1 MGHRA, CDR2 YSYEKL. As DNA, the CDR3 is TGCGCCAGCAGCCCCGACAGGGTGAACACTGAAGCTTTCTTT. Translation: CASSPDRVNTEAFF.

The chain uses TRBV28 and TRBJ2-5, with D perhaps given as TRBD1 or TRBD2 (7 bases each). The CDR3 covers 18 residues. Trimming pared 2 bases from V and 4 bases from J, leaving 23 bases between. Germline-derived CDR1 and CDR2 are MDHEN and SYDVKM. CDR3 DNA: TGTGCCAGCAGTTTAAGGCGGGACAGCGGGGCTAGCGGAGAGACCCAGTACTTC. Its translation is CASSLRRDSGASGETQYF.

The chain recombines TRBV7-3 with TRBJ1-4, with TRBD1 identical over 10 bases. The CDR3 has 14 residues. Germline V gene data show CDR1 as SGHTA and CDR2 as FQGTGA. J lost 5 bases, V lost 4 bases, and 1 base had no gene match. The CDR3 nucleotides are TGTGCCAGCAGCTCGGGACAGGGGAATGAAAAACTGTTTTTT. Translated, it gives CASSSGQGNEKLFF.

The chain joins TRBV9 to TRBJ2-7; 9 bases are shared with TRBD1. The length of the CDR3 is 14 residues. CDR1 is SGDLS, CDR2 YYNGEE, per germline. Trimming took 4 bases from V and 2 from J; bases not matched to a gene: 4. The CDR3 sequence is CASSPWTGAYEQYF. The CDR3 region has the DNA TGTGCCAGCAGCCCGTGGACAGGGGCCTACGAGCAGTACTTC.

This clone was detected only once. The chain joins TRBV6-1 to TRBJ2-7, with TRBD1 identical over 7 bases. V lost 1 base, J lost 0 bases, and 0 bases stayed unmatched. Germline V CDR1 and CDR2: MNHNS, SASEGT. There are 14 residues in the CDR3. The CDR3 here is CASSEGDSSYEQYF. CDR3 coding DNA: TGTGCCAGCAGTGAAGGGGACAGCTCCTACGAGCAGTACTTC.

The chain couples TRBV6-5 to TRBJ1-6; 7 bases align to TRBD1. The germline V gene has CDR1 MNHEY and CDR2 SVGAGI. This CDR3 spans 15 amino acids. The V and J ends lost 4 bases and 9 bases, in that order; junction bases with no gene match: 9. CDR3 DNA: TGTGCCAGCAGTTCCCAAGACAGGGCAGTTTCACCCCTCCACTTT. Residues: CASSSQDRAVSPLHF.

This chain uses TRBV6-6 with TRBJ2-3, with 7 bases that match TRBD1. CDR3 length: 12 residues. With V trimmed by 5 bases and J by 10 bases, 6 bases remained unmatched. Germline values: CDR1 MNHNY, CDR2 SVGAGI (reference sequence). CDR3 protein: CASSLRQGSQYF. CDR3 nucleotide sequence: TGTGCCAGCAGTCTCCGACAGGGTTCGCAGTATTTT.

The chain is built from TRBV11-3 and TRBJ2-2; D is perhaps TRBD1 or TRBD2 (6 bases each). V shed 1 base and J shed 3 bases, with 9 bases lying between them. Germline loops: CDR1 SGHNT, CDR2 YENEEA. This CDR3 comprises 15 residues. This CDR3 reads CASSLGGAYTGELFF. DNA for the CDR3: TGTGCCAGCAGCTTAGGGGGGGCCTACACCGGGGAGCTGTTTTTT.

This sequence joins TRBV28 and TRBJ2-5; tentatively, D is TRBD1 or TRBD2 (5 bases each). V was cut by 4 bases and J by 7 bases, with 13 bases left in between. This CDR3 region has 13 residues. Germline loops: CDR1 MDHEN, CDR2 SYDVKM. The CDR3: CASSWAPGGTQYF. The CDR3 DNA is TGTGCCAGCAGTTGGGCGCCTGGGGGGACCCAGTACTTC.

V gene TRBV10-3 combines with J gene TRBJ1-2, with D perhaps TRBD1 (6 bases). This CDR3 region has 16 residues. Trimming removed 6 bases from V and 3 bases from J, with 20 bases in between. The germline CDR1 and CDR2 sequences are ENHRY and SYGVKD. Here the CDR3 reads CAIRSLTQGDDYGYTF. The DNA for the CDR3 is TGTGCCATCAGATCGTTGACACAGGGAGATGACTATGGCTACACCTTC.

The rearrangement joins TRBV21-1 to TRBJ2-1; the table names TRBD2, a call not compared with the DNA. TRBV21-1 is marked as a pseudogene. The CDR3 runs 16 residues. The CDR3 DNA reads TGTGCCAGCAGCAAAGCGCGACTGCCTAGCTACAATGAGCAGTTCTTC. Translation: CASSKARLPSYNEQFF.

The genes are TRBV19 and TRBJ1-5; no definite D call. Germline lookup yields CDR1 LNHDA and CDR2 SQIVND (reference sequence). The CDR3 extends over 14 amino acids. The V end was cut by 2 bases, the J end by 4 bases, with 9 bases between. DNA of the CDR3: TGTGCCAGTAGTATAATGTACGGAAATCAGCCCCAGCATTTT. Translated: CASSIMYGNQPQHF. The full variable domain, with the rest looked up from reference TRBV19 and TRBJ1-5, is DGGITQSPKYLFRKEGQNVTLSCEQNLNHDAMYWYRQDPGQGLRLIYYSQIVNDFQKGDIAEGYSVSREKKESFPLTVTSAQKNPTAFYLCASSIMYGNQPQHFGDGTRLSIL.

The chain is built from TRBV4-3 and TRBJ2-5; 9 bases fit TRBD1. CDR1 and CDR2 from the germline V gene are LGHNA and YSLEER. The CDR3 spans 15 residues. Germline trimming cut 2 bases from V and 5 bases from J; bases unmatched to any gene: 6. CDR3 in amino acids: CASSQRQGVGETQYF. CDR3 in DNA: TGCGCCAGCAGCCAAAGACAGGGGGTTGGGGAGACCCAGTACTTC.

This clone turned up a few times. The V and J genes are TRBV9 and TRBJ1-5; possible D gene TRBD1, 5 bases. There are 13 residues in the CDR3. Germline V gene sequence: CDR1 SGDLS, CDR2 YYNGEE. Deletions cut 0 bases from V and 5 bases from J, with 6 bases between. The CDR3 DNA sequence: TGTGCCAGCAGCGTAGACAGGTATCAGCCCCAGCATTTT. Its protein product is CASSVDRYQPQHF.

The rearrangement joins TRBV29-1 to TRBJ2-2, with D possibly being TRBD2 (5 bases). The CDR3 length is 13 residues. CDR1 is SQVTM and CDR2 is ANQGSEA in the germline V gene. Trimming stripped 4 bases from V and 5 bases from J, with 11 bases between. CDR3 DNA: TGCAGCGTTGGGCGCGGGCAGACCGGGGAGCTGTTTTTT. As protein: CSVGRGQTGELFF.

This clone was seen just once. The chain carries TRBV7-3 and TRBJ1-4, with D maybe TRBD1 (6 bases). The CDR3 is 13 amino acids. Between the trimmed V and J ends, which lost 5 bases and 8 bases, there was a span of 12 bases. Germline CDR1 and CDR2: SGHTA and FQGTGA. CDR3: CASSPGQGEKLFF. In nucleotides, the CDR3 is TGTGCCAGCAGCCCGGGACAAGGGGAAAAACTGTTTTTT.

CDR3: CASSWQDGNEAFF. The DNA for the CDR3 is TGTGCCAGCAGTTGGCAGGATGGAAATGAAGCTTTCTTT. This chain joins TRBV27 and TRBJ1-1; D unclear. The CDR3 consists of 13 residues. Trimming stripped 4 bases from V and 7 bases from J, with 13 bases between. The germline V gene has CDR1 MNHEY and CDR2 SMNVEV (reference sequence).

The genes are TRBV9 and TRBJ2-5; D not certain. The J call may not be correct, given that the DNA end is closer to TRBJ2-7. The CDR3 sequence is 13 residues long. Germline CDR1 reads SGDLS; CDR2 reads YYNGEE. CDR3 loop: CASSKGPWDEQYF. DNA of the CDR3: TGTGCCAGCAGCAAGGGTCCTTGGGACGAGCAGTACTTC.

The genes are TRBV9 and TRBJ2-5; the D gene is possibly TRBD1 (5 bases). Per the germline V gene, CDR1 is SGDLS and CDR2 is YYNGEE. The germline V and J ends were trimmed by 1 base and 4 bases, with 14 bases remaining between them. The CDR3 loop spans 15 amino acids. This CDR3 reads CASSVRQGWGETQYF. The CDR3 DNA reads TGTGCCAGCAGCGTACGGCAGGGTTGGGGAGAGACCCAGTACTTC.

The J gene is TRBJ2-1, the V gene TRBV27; TRBD2 matches 11 bases. J lost 8 bases, V lost 7 bases, and 4 bases had no gene match. Germline CDR1 and CDR2: MNHEY and SMNVEV (reference sequence). The length of the CDR3 is 13 residues. This chain's CDR3 is CASKLAGGHEQFF. The CDR3 coding sequence is TGTGCCAGCAAGCTAGCGGGAGGCCATGAGCAGTTCTTC.

The chain uses TRBV2 and TRBJ2-3; D could derive from TRBD1 or TRBD2 (5 bases each). Germline assignment: CDR1 SNHLY and CDR2 FYNNEI. The CDR3 contains 15 residues. Trimming stripped 7 bases from V and 2 bases from J, with 16 bases between. In DNA form, the CDR3 reads TGTGCCAGCAAATTAGTGGGACCCGTCACAGATACGCAGTATTTT. It encodes CASKLVGPVTDTQYF. Supplemented by reference TRBV2 and TRBJ2-3, the full variable domain reads EPEVTQTPSHQVTQMGQEVILRCVPISNHLYFYWYRQILGQKVEFLVSFYNNEISEKSEIFDDQFSVERPDGSNFTLKIRSTKLEDSAMYFCASKLVGPVTDTQYFGPGTRLTVL.

The chain links TRBV7-2 to TRBJ2-5, with 8 nucleotides matching TRBD2. Germline V gene data show CDR1 as SGHTA and CDR2 as FQGNSA. This CDR3 comprises 15 residues. With V trimmed by 5 bases and J by 0 bases, 5 bases remained unmatched. The CDR3: CASSRLAGYQETQYF. The CDR3, as DNA: TGTGCCAGCAGCAGATTAGCGGGGTACCAAGAGACCCAGTACTTC.